The clone carrying this T cell receptor beta chain has ten or more counts. Its target is unknown. The sample comes from a study of blood T cells in healthy people across ages. Study context: Per every two T cells, about one barcoded beta molecule was captured by template switching.

V lost 0 bases, J lost 2 bases, and 12 bases lay in between. This CDR3 contains 15 residues. Germline lookup yields CDR1 SGHKS and CDR2 YYEKEE (reference sequence). Whole-study results and caveats: Age advanced and TCR beta diversity per million T cells fell, roughly linearly. Possibly, changes in expanded clonotypes were confounded because donor CMV status was unknown.

Primers used in a second PCR of about 7 to 12 cycles were a sample-barcoded 5' primer and a J-beta primer mix. TCRdb re-called the 5' RACE reads through MiXCR, storing one row per CDR3 protein. The top ten hold roughly 17% of the sample, which has more than 800,000 distinct CDR3 sequences, about 30% seen once. Sequencing was carried out using blood. The TCR comes from a woman aged 80 or over in good health. This chain links TRBV5-5 with TRBJ2-7, with a tentative D call TRBD1 (6 bases). CDR3 protein: CASSLEGWGPYEQYF. The CDR3, as DNA: TGTGCCAGCAGCTTGGAAGGGTGGGGGCCCTACGAGCAGTACTTC.